The 25 T cell receptor beta chains below all came from one sample that was sequenced in a study of cytomegalovirus exposure and HLA in healthy donors. Primers included in the PCR were 60 Vbeta and 13 Jbeta primers. Sequencing was performed with immunoSEQ multiplex PCR; in TCRdb, only in-frame clones are kept and a portion is missing. This sample's clone table lists roughly 200,000 clones. The source material was PBMCs. Every receptor here comes from a man in his thirties or forties in good health and CMV-seronegative.

The chain joins TRBV11-3 to TRBJ1-1, with a possible D match to TRBD1 (5 bases). CDR1 and CDR2 (germline): SGHNT, YENEEA. Trimming stripped 3 bases from V and 3 bases from J, with 5 bases between. CDR3 size: 12 residues. CDR3 region: CASSFRDTEAFF. The CDR3 DNA follows: TGTGCCAGCAGCTTCAGGGACACTGAAGCTTTCTTT. The entire variable domain, with the rest obtained from reference TRBV11-3 and TRBJ1-1, is as follows: EAGVVQSPRYKIIEKKQPVAFWCNPISGHNTLYWYLQNLGQGPELLIRYENEEAVDDSQLPKDRFSAERLKGVDSTLKIQPAELGDSAVYLCASSFRDTEAFFGQGTRLTVV.

This chain uses TRBV12-5 with TRBJ2-7, with 9 bases matching TRBD2. The CDR3 contains 13 residues. Germline-derived CDR1 and CDR2 are LGHNT and FRNRAP. This CDR3 reads CALGPSGDYEQYF. CDR3 DNA sequence: TGTGCCCTTGGTCCTAGCGGGGACTACGAGCAGTACTTC.

The chain recombines TRBV30 with TRBJ2-5; 7 positions agree with TRBD2. V lost 1 base, J lost 5 bases, and 4 bases stayed unmatched. CDR3 length: 13 residues. Looked up from germline, CDR1 is GTSNPN and CDR2 is SVGIG (reference sequence). The CDR3 is CAWSGRGRETQYF. CDR3 bases: TGTGCCTGGAGTGGGCGGGGGAGGGAGACCCAGTACTTC.

The V and J genes are TRBV6-5 and TRBJ2-5, with D perhaps TRBD2 (5 bases). Trimming stripped 2 bases from V and 2 bases from J, with 9 bases between. There are 14 residues in the CDR3. Germline-derived CDR1 and CDR2 are MNHEY and SVGAGI. Written as DNA, the CDR3 is TGTGCCAGCAGTTACCAACGGACTCAAGAGACCCAGTACTTC. Its translation is CASSYQRTQETQYF.

The chain has TRBV10-3 and TRBJ2-3, with a weak D call TRBD2 (6 bases). With 10 bases removed from V and 1 base from J, the gap between germline ends came to 12 bases. The CDR3 is 13 residues long. The germline gives CDR1 ENHRY, CDR2 SYGVKD. CDR3 residues: CATTPSGTDTQYF. The CDR3 DNA follows: TGTGCCACTACCCCTAGCGGCACAGATACGCAGTATTTT.

V is TRBV4-2 and J is TRBJ2-3, with TRBD2 matching 9 bases. There are 16 residues in the CDR3. CDR1 is LGHNA and CDR2 is YNFKEQ in the germline V gene. J lost 5 bases, V lost 0 bases, and 6 bases had no gene match. The CDR3 region is CASSQDMAGGRDTQYF. In DNA, the CDR3 is TGTGCCAGCAGCCAAGATATGGCGGGGGGGCGAGATACGCAGTATTTT.

V gene TRBV11-2 combines with J gene TRBJ2-7, with 8 bases lining up with TRBD1. Per germline, CDR1 SGHAT and CDR2 FQNNGV. Trimming at V came to 4 bases and at J to 3 bases, leaving 5 bases not matched to a gene. The CDR3 is 14 amino acids. CDR3 sequence reads: CASSSYRGYYEQYF. The CDR3 region has the DNA TGTGCCAGCAGCTCCTACAGGGGGTACTACGAGCAGTACTTC. Filled out from reference TRBV11-2 and TRBJ2-7, the complete variable domain reads EAGVAQSPRYKIIEKRQSVAFWCNPISGHATLYWYQQILGQGPKLLIQFQNNGVVDDSQLPKDRFSAERLKGVDSTLKIQPAKLEDSAVYLCASSSYRGYYEQYFGPGTRLTVT.

The chain uses TRBV30 and TRBJ2-7, with 12 positions matching TRBD2. Trimming cost V 5 bases and J 6 bases; bases outside gene matches: 5. The CDR3 spans 13 residues. Germline CDR1 is GTSNPN and CDR2 is SVGIG (reference sequence). CDR3 coding DNA: TGTGCCTGGTCGACTAGCGGGAGTGGCGAGCAGTACTTC. It translates to CAWSTSGSGEQYF.

The gene calls are TRBV19 and TRBJ1-3, with D hard to call. Germline CDR1 LNHDA, CDR2 SQIVND (reference sequence). Trimming pared 7 bases from V and 0 bases from J, leaving 10 bases between. The CDR3 extends over 14 amino acids. CDR3 bases: TGTGCCAGTATGACTGTTCTCTCTGGAAACACCATATATTTT. This gives the protein CASMTVLSGNTIYF.

The genes are TRBV10-1 and TRBJ1-3; D perhaps matches TRBD1 (5 bases). This CDR3 has 15 amino acids. CDR1 and CDR2 (germline): WNHNN, SYGVQD (reference sequence). The V gene lost 3 bases and the J gene lost 0 bases, with 9 bases spanning the gap. The CDR3 loop is CASSEGVSSGNTIYF. The CDR3 DNA reads as TGCGCCAGCAGTGAAGGGGTCAGCTCTGGAAACACCATATATTTT.

The rearrangement uses TRBV19 and TRBJ2-7; 15 bases line up with TRBD2. Germline assignment: CDR1 LNHDA and CDR2 SQIVND (reference sequence). The CDR3 spans 18 residues. V shed 1 base, J shed 1 base, and the junction held 5 bases outside the gene matches. CDR3: CASSIGTSGGGRSYEQYF. The CDR3 coding sequence is TGTGCCAGTAGTATAGGGACTAGCGGGGGGGGAAGGTCCTACGAGCAGTACTTC.

The rearrangement uses TRBV9 and TRBJ2-3; D ambiguous. CDR1 and CDR2 (germline): SGDLS, YYNGEE. V was clipped by 0 bases and J by 4 bases, with 15 bases between them. CDR3 length equals 16 residues. The CDR3 protein is CASSVVGGLMADTQYF. CDR3 nucleotide sequence: TGTGCCAGCAGCGTAGTAGGCGGTCTGATGGCAGATACGCAGTATTTT.

The CDR3 DNA is TGTGCCAGCAGCCGTGGACTAGCGGGAGTAAGCGAGCAGTACTTC. This sequence encodes CASSRGLAGVSEQYF. This chain uses TRBV5-4 with TRBJ2-7, with 13 bases identical to TRBD2. V lost 4 bases, J lost 6 bases, and 7 bases stayed unmatched. CDR3 length: 15 residues. Germline lookup yields CDR1 SGHNT and CDR2 YYREEE (reference sequence).

The V and J genes are TRBV19 and TRBJ2-1; TRBD2 matches at 14 bases. Germline values: CDR1 LNHDA, CDR2 SQIVND (reference sequence). The ends lost 4 bases at V and 7 bases at J; junction bases unmatched: 3. The CDR3 is 15 residues long. CDR3 loop: CASSTGTSGRNEQFF. The CDR3 nucleotides are TGTGCCAGTAGTACCGGGACTAGCGGGAGAAATGAGCAGTTCTTC.

V gene TRBV7-6 combines with J gene TRBJ2-1; D is perhaps TRBD2 (5 bases). This CDR3 spans 15 amino acids. V gave up 2 bases and J gave up 8 bases, with 16 bases separating them. CDR1 is SGHVS, CDR2 FNYEAQ, per germline. CDR3 sequence reads: CASSLQGLRLDEQFF. The CDR3, as DNA: TGTGCCAGCAGCTTACAAGGACTGAGGCTGGATGAGCAGTTCTTC.

This chain uses TRBV7-3 with TRBJ2-1; D is perhaps TRBD2 (5 bases). Germline V gene data show CDR1 as SGHTA and CDR2 as FQGTGA. The CDR3 is 16 residues long. The V gene lost 2 bases and the J gene lost 2 bases, with 13 bases spanning the gap. CDR3 residues: CASSLEGSNAYNEQFF. CDR3 DNA: TGTGCCAGCAGCTTAGAGGGCAGTAATGCCTACAATGAGCAGTTCTTC.

The chain has TRBV4-3 and TRBJ2-3, with D hard to call. CDR3 length: 16 residues. Trimming removed 0 bases from V and 1 base from J, with 11 bases in between. CDR1 is LGHNA, CDR2 YSLEER, per germline. The CDR3 nucleotides are TGCGCCAGCAGCCAAGAGAGTGGCCGGGGCACAGATACGCAGTATTTT. It codes for CASSQESGRGTDTQYF.

This chain connects TRBV19 to TRBJ1-3; D unclear. CDR1 LNHDA and CDR2 SQIVND come from the germline V gene (reference sequence). There are 14 residues in the CDR3. Trimming cost V 6 bases and J 3 bases, with 12 bases left between them. CDR3 residues: CASSPAVVGNTIYF. Here the CDR3 DNA reads TGTGCCAGTAGCCCGGCGGTGGTTGGAAACACCATATATTTT.

This chain joins TRBV11-2 and TRBJ2-1; TRBD2 aligns across 11 bases. Germline V lookup: CDR1 SGHAT, CDR2 FQNNGV. Losses at the gene ends were 4 bases for V and 7 bases for J; bases not matched to a gene: 6. The CDR3 is 15 residues long. CDR3 coding DNA: TGTGCCAGCAGCTATAGCGGGGGGGCGACAAATGAGCAGTTCTTC. It is translated as CASSYSGGATNEQFF.

CDR3 sequence (DNA): TGTGCCAGCAGCTCGGGACTTGGACAGGGGGCCTATAATTCACCCCTCCACTTT. Residues: CASSSGLGQGAYNSPLHF. V gene TRBV13 combines with J gene TRBJ1-6; TRBD1 agrees at 10 bases. Germline-derived CDR1 and CDR2 are PRHDT and FYEKMQ (reference sequence). The CDR3 loop spans 18 amino acids. Germline trimming cut 4 bases from V and 2 bases from J; bases unmatched to any gene: 8. The full variable domain, with the rest looked up from reference TRBV13 and TRBJ1-6, is AAGVIQSPRHLIKEKRETATLKCYPIPRHDTVYWYQQGPGQDPQFLISFYEKMQSDKGSIPDRFSAQQFSDYHSELNMSSLELGDSALYFCASSSGLGQGAYNSPLHFGNGTRLTVT.

CDR3 loop: CASSLAFSSGNTIYF. The CDR3 DNA sequence: TGTGCCAGCAGTCTGGCCTTCAGCTCTGGAAACACCATATATTTT. J is TRBJ1-3 and V is TRBV2; D is ambiguous. Germline lookup yields CDR1 SNHLY and CDR2 FYNNEI. The length of the CDR3 is 15 residues. Trimming stripped 5 bases from V and 0 bases from J, with 11 bases between.

The rearrangement uses TRBV30 and TRBJ1-5; TRBD1 is a possible D gene (6 bases). Germline V gene lookup returns CDR1 GTSNPN and CDR2 SVGIG (reference sequence). V dropped 3 bases and J dropped 2 bases, with 17 bases sitting between them. CDR3 length: 16 amino acids. CDR3 loop: CAWRRAGERGNQPQHF. The CDR3 DNA sequence: TGTGCCTGGAGAAGGGCAGGGGAAAGGGGCAATCAGCCCCAGCATTTT.

The rearrangement links TRBV6-5 to TRBJ2-3, with 8 positions matching TRBD2. With V trimmed by 5 bases and J by 4 bases, 8 bases remained unmatched. Germline V CDR1 and CDR2: MNHEY, SVGAGI. This CDR3 is 15 amino acids long. In DNA form, the CDR3 reads TGTGCCAGCAGTCTCCTCAGCGGGAGAGCAGATACGCAGTATTTT. Encoded protein: CASSLLSGRADTQYF.

The CDR3 sequence: CASSQREPGAYEQYF. The CDR3 region has the DNA TGCGCCAGCAGCCAAAGAGAACCGGGGGCCTACGAGCAGTACTTC. This chain connects TRBV4-1 to TRBJ2-7, with a tentative D call TRBD2 (6 bases). Trimming shortened V by 2 bases and J by 2 bases, and 13 bases separated the two germline ends. This CDR3 has 15 amino acids. Germline lookup yields CDR1 MGHRA and CDR2 YSYEKL.

V and J are TRBV5-6 and TRBJ1-2; 12 bases line up with TRBD1. This CDR3 region has 17 residues. Trimming removed 3 bases from V and 8 bases from J; junction bases left unmatched: 14. The germline gives CDR1 SGHDT, CDR2 YYEEEE. DNA of the CDR3: TGTGCCAGCAGCTCCACTGACCTGGGACAGGGGGCATGGGGCTACACCTTC. Protein product: CASSSTDLGQGAWGYTF.